This T cell receptor (beta chain) derives from a study of shared clonotypes between healthy human individuals. Background on the study: Aged between 18 and 49, the donors were a couple of women and three men.

TCRdb's table, derived via immunoSEQ multiplex PCR, lists solely in-frame clones and lacks some. The data show 1.5 million to 2.5 million clones, roughly 94% seen once. Positive CCR7 selection of CD45RO-negative cells yielded the naive CD8 cells, and terminally differentiated effector memory CD45RA+ cells were excluded. V lost 6 bases, J lost 8 bases, and 14 bases lay in between. The CDR3 runs to 13 residues. Germline CDR1 is MNHEY and CDR2 is SMNVEV (reference sequence). The sequence derives from a man younger than 35 in good health. The chain has TRBV27 and TRBJ2-1; tentatively, D is TRBD2 (6 bases). Sequencing was carried out using naive CD8+ T cells sorted from blood. The CDR3 protein is CASSFSEGDEQFF. DNA for the CDR3: TGTGCCAGCAGCTTCTCGGAGGGAGATGAGCAGTTCTTC.